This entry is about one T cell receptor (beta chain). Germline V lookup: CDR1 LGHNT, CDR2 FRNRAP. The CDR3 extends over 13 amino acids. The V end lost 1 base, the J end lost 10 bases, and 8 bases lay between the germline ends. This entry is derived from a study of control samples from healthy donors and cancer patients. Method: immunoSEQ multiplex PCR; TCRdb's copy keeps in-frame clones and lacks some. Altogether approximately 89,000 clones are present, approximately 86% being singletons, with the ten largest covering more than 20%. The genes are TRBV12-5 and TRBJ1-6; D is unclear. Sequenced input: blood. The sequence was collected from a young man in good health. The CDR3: CASGLEAGSPLHF. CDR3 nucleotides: TGTGCTAGTGGTTTGGAAGCGGGCTCACCCCTCCACTTT.